The 11 T cell receptor beta chains below were found in one sample sequenced in a study of response to subunit inactivated influenza vaccine. TCRdb processed the RT-PCR reads anew with MiXCR; each CDR3 protein has one entry. The sample holds 500,000 to 600,000 distinct CDR3 sequences, roughly 12% seen once. A further study also used this sample, focusing on T cells expressing NK-cell markers. That work states: Synthesis of TCR beta cDNA relied on 5'RACE template switching carrying UMIs.

The sequencing used PBMCs from blood, collected on the day of vaccination. All receptors derive from a man aged 45-60 years who received an inactivated influenza vaccine.

This clonotype has a handful of counts. The chain employs TRBV5-6 and TRBJ2-1; TRBD2 agrees at 8 bases. The CDR3 is made up of 13 amino acids. Trimming removed 2 bases from V and 10 bases from J; junction bases left unmatched: 5. CDR1 is SGHDT, CDR2 YYEEEE, per germline. CDR3 in amino acids: CASSLAGVWEQFF. The CDR3 coding sequence is TGTGCCAGCAGCTTAGCGGGGGTTTGGGAGCAGTTCTTC.

This clonotype was seen a handful of times. The V gene is TRBV7-2, the J gene TRBJ2-7, with 9 nucleotides matching TRBD2. The CDR3 runs to 16 residues. V lost 6 bases to trimming and J lost 1 base; unmatched junction nucleotides: 10. Germline V gene data show CDR1 as SGHTA and CDR2 as FQGNSA. CDR3 DNA sequence: TGTGCCAGCAGGGAGAATAGCGGGAGCTCATCCTACGAGCAGTACTTC. Translation gives CASRENSGSSSYEQYF.

The rearrangement links TRBV5-4 to TRBJ2-2; TRBD1 matches at 9 bases. CDR1 is SGHNT and CDR2 is YYREEE in the germline V gene (reference sequence). The CDR3 runs 16 residues. The ends lost 0 bases at V and 6 bases at J; junction bases unmatched: 6. CDR3: CASSLGLDRGSGELFF. CDR3 DNA: TGTGCCAGCAGCTTGGGTTTGGACAGGGGTTCCGGGGAGCTGTTTTTT. Using reference TRBV5-4 and TRBJ2-2 for the parts outside the CDR3, the full variable domain is ETGVTQSPTHLIKTRGQQVTLRCSSQSGHNTVSWYQQALGQGPQFIFQYYREEENGRGNFPPRFSGLQFPNYSSELNVNALELDDSALYLCASSLGLDRGSGELFFGEGSRLTVL.

This clonotype has at least ten counts. The V call is TRBV12-3 or TRBV12-4, the J call TRBJ2-5; a weak D match, TRBD2 (6 bases). CDR3 length: 14 amino acids. V was clipped by 3 bases and J by 5 bases, with 13 bases between them. CDR3: CASSLGLFRETQYF. The CDR3 bases are TGTGCCAGCAGTTTGGGACTCTTCAGGGAGACCCAGTACTTC.

This clonotype was picked up a small number of times. The CDR3 sequence: CASSLTGPLGTQYF. The CDR3 DNA sequence: TGTGCCAGCAGTTTAACGGGACCGCTTGGGACCCAGTACTTC. The gene calls are TRBV12-3 or TRBV12-4 and TRBJ2-5; D may be TRBD1 or TRBD2 (5 bases each). Trimming left V 2 bases short and J 7 bases short, with 14 bases between. The CDR3 length is 14 residues.

The table lists this clonotype with a few counts. This chain links TRBV5-5 with TRBJ1-4; 8 bases match TRBD1. The V segment lost 4 bases and the J segment 3 bases; nucleotides outside the gene matches: 8. Germline V gene sequence: CDR1 SGHKS, CDR2 YYEKEE (reference sequence). This CDR3 is 16 amino acids long. The CDR3 DNA reads as TGTGCCAGCAGCCCCGGACAGGGATCCTCTAATGAAAAACTGTTTTTT. Translated: CASSPGQGSSNEKLFF. Full variable domain (remainder filled in from reference TRBV5-5 and TRBJ1-4): DAGVTQSPTHLIKTRGQQVTLRCSPISGHKSVSWYQQVLGQGPQFIFQYYEKEERGRGNFPDRFSARQFPNYSSELNVNALLLGDSALYLCASSPGQGSSNEKLFFGSGTQLSVL.

Only a few counts were recorded for this clonotype. The rearrangement uses TRBV15 and TRBJ2-1; D gene ambiguous. CDR3 length: 14 amino acids. In germline, CDR1 is LNHNV, CDR2 YYDKDF (reference sequence). Trimming left V 0 bases short and J 9 bases short, with 12 bases between. CDR3 coding DNA: TGTGCCACCAGCAGAGATATGCAGGACGGTGAGCAGTTCTTC. This translates into CATSRDMQDGEQFF. Together with reference TRBV15 and TRBJ2-1, the CDR3 gives the full variable domain: DAMVIQNPRYQVTQFGKPVTLSCSQTLNHNVMYWYQQKSSQAPKLLFHYYDKDFNNEADTPDNFQSRRPNTSFCFLDIRSPGLGDTAMYLCATSRDMQDGEQFFGPGTRLTVL.

There are a few counts of this clonotype. The genes are TRBV12-3 or TRBV12-4 and TRBJ2-7; the D gene is possibly TRBD1 (6 bases). The CDR3 has 15 amino acids. V lost 4 bases and J 5 bases, leaving 18 bases between the germline ends. CDR3 loop: CASSYRVSGRDEQYF. The DNA for the CDR3 is TGTGCCAGCAGTTACAGGGTATCGGGTCGAGACGAGCAGTACTTC.

The chain couples TRBV7-2 to TRBJ2-3; 12 nucleotides line up with TRBD2. The CDR3 totals 15 residues. The germline CDR1 and CDR2 sequences are SGHTA and FQGNSA. After removal of 2 bases from V and 6 bases from J, the junction contained 3 bases not matched to a gene. The CDR3 region is CASSLWLAGGDTQYF. The DNA of the CDR3 is TGTGCCAGCAGCTTATGGCTAGCGGGGGGGGATACGCAGTATTTT.

The sample holds a few counts of this clonotype. The chain employs TRBV12-3 or TRBV12-4 and TRBJ1-4; maybe TRBD1 (5 bases). The CDR3 is 13 amino acids. Trimming took 6 bases from V and 7 from J, leaving 12 bases between them. The CDR3 loop is CASSRQSPEKLFF. CDR3 coding DNA: TGTGCCAGCAGCAGACAGTCACCTGAAAAACTGTTTTTT.

This clonotype was detected ten times or more. J is TRBJ2-1 and V is TRBV5-1; 7 nucleotides align to TRBD2. The CDR3 consists of 16 residues. The germline gives CDR1 SGHRS, CDR2 YFSETQ. After removal of 0 bases from V and 4 bases from J, the junction contained 7 bases not matched to a gene. The CDR3 coding sequence is TGCGCCAGCAGCTTGGAAGGCGGGAGAACGTACAATGAGCAGTTCTTC. Amino acid sequence: CASSLEGGRTYNEQFF.